The 18 T cell receptor beta chains in this list originate from one sample, sequenced in a study of blood T cell repertoires in COVID-19. This table comes from immunoSEQ multiplex PCR, and its TCRdb copy is limited to in-frame clones, with some not included. This sample has under 250,000 clones, with 75% to 85% found just once. Specimen: peripheral blood. Every receptor here comes from a human donor in a cohort sampled during active COVID-19.

The rearrangement uses TRBV6-5 and TRBJ1-1; 8 bases map to TRBD1. V was pared by 5 bases and J by 4 bases, with 6 bases of the junction left unmatched. In germline, CDR1 is MNHEY, CDR2 SVGAGI. The CDR3 loop spans 14 amino acids. The DNA for the CDR3 is TGTGCCAGCAGTCCTTCGACAGGGGTCACTGAAGCTTTCTTT. Protein sequence: CASSPSTGVTEAFF.

This clone was seen at least ten times. The chain carries TRBV5-1 and TRBJ2-2, with D uncertain. Trimming cost V 0 bases and J 4 bases, with 10 bases left between them. Germline V lookup: CDR1 SGHRS, CDR2 YFSETQ. This CDR3 comprises 15 residues. The CDR3 sequence: CASSLGQVLTGELFF. The DNA of the CDR3 is TGCGCCAGCAGCTTGGGGCAGGTCCTCACCGGGGAGCTGTTTTTT.

The rearrangement uses TRBV2 and TRBJ2-1, with 8 bases that match TRBD1. Germline CDR1 is SNHLY and CDR2 is FYNNEI. J gave up 6 bases and V 7 bases, and 17 bases lay outside the gene matches. CDR3 length: 17 residues. The CDR3 loop reads CASTEGLGRGRLNEQFF. Written as DNA, the CDR3 is TGTGCCAGCACGGAGGGGCTTGGCAGGGGGCGCCTCAATGAGCAGTTCTTC.

J is TRBJ1-1 and V is TRBV5-6; D is uncertain. V was cut by 3 bases and J by 0 bases, with 6 bases left in between. Germline lookup yields CDR1 SGHDT and CDR2 YYEEEE. The CDR3 has 13 amino acids. The CDR3 here is CASSSDMNTEAFF. As DNA, the CDR3 is TGTGCCAGCAGCTCCGACATGAACACTGAAGCTTTCTTT.

The CDR3, as DNA: TGCGCCAGCAGCCCGACTAGTTCCGGTATCACAGATACGCAGTATTTT. This gives the protein CASSPTSSGITDTQYF. J is TRBJ2-3 and V is TRBV5-1; D possibly corresponds to TRBD2 (6 bases). Trimming took 4 bases from V and 2 from J, leaving 17 bases between them. Looked up from germline, CDR1 is SGHRS and CDR2 is YFSETQ. CDR3 length equals 16 residues.

The genes are TRBV16 and TRBJ2-7, with a possible D match to TRBD1 (6 bases). Germline V lookup: CDR1 KGHSY, CDR2 FQNENV. The germline V and J ends were trimmed by 2 bases and 0 bases, with 11 bases remaining between them. The CDR3 is made up of 15 amino acids. The DNA of the CDR3 is TGTGCCAGCAGCCAAACCAGGGGCAGCTCCTACGAGCAGTACTTC. Translated, it gives CASSQTRGSSYEQYF.

This clone was seen once. V and J are TRBV9 and TRBJ2-5; 8 positions match TRBD1. This CDR3 comprises 14 residues. The V and J ends lost 3 bases and 4 bases, in that order; junction bases with no gene match: 5. Germline values: CDR1 SGDLS, CDR2 YYNGEE. The CDR3 bases are TGTGCCAGCAGCGCCCAACAGGGGGGAGAGACCCAGTACTTC. It encodes CASSAQQGGETQYF.

In its sample, this clone was seen once. The J gene is TRBJ2-7, the V gene TRBV27; 8 nucleotides align to TRBD2. Unmatched junction bases numbered 7, after V lost 5 bases and J lost 13 bases. The length of the CDR3 is 11 residues. Per germline, CDR1 MNHEY and CDR2 SMNVEV (reference sequence). The CDR3: CASSLGTRRYF. In nucleotides, the CDR3 is TGTGCCAGCAGTCTTGGGACTAGGAGATACTTC.

The chain uses TRBV27 and TRBJ2-1, with TRBD1 identical over 11 bases. Germline values: CDR1 MNHEY, CDR2 SMNVEV (reference sequence). The CDR3 covers 21 residues. With 5 bases clipped from V and 1 base from J, the junction kept 19 bases outside the gene matches. The CDR3 DNA reads TGTGCCAGCAGTACGCGGACAGGGGGCTCCATAGCGGGAGCATCCTACAATGAGCAGTTCTTC. Its translation: CASSTRTGGSIAGASYNEQFF.

The V and J genes are TRBV7-9 and TRBJ2-7, with TRBD2 matching 8 bases. This CDR3 is 14 amino acids long. Trimming took 3 bases from V and 0 from J; bases not matched to a gene: 1. Germline V CDR1 and CDR2: SEHNR, FQNEAQ (reference sequence). Here the CDR3 reads CASSFSGASYEQYF. DNA for the CDR3: TGTGCCAGCAGCTTTAGCGGGGCCTCCTACGAGCAGTACTTC.

The genes are TRBV2 and TRBJ1-2; TRBD1 agrees at 7 bases. Germline V lookup: CDR1 SNHLY, CDR2 FYNNEI. The CDR3 totals 14 residues. V was clipped by 6 bases and J by 2 bases; unmatched bases: 6. CDR3 sequence (DNA): TGTGCCAGCAGGGGGGACAGTTCGAACTATGGCTACACCTTC. Translating it yields CASRGDSSNYGYTF.

For this clone: A read error may produce the germline difference seen at one junction end. The chain links TRBV18 to TRBJ2-7; possible D gene TRBD1, 5 bases. The CDR3 is 14 residues long. Germline V gives CDR1 KGHSH, CDR2 LQKENI. The CDR3 protein is CASSPLSTAYEQYF. The CDR3 region has the DNA TGTGCCAGCTCGCCACTCTCGACAGCCTACGAGCAGTACTTC.

This rearrangement joins TRBV6-5 to TRBJ1-3; D possibly corresponds to TRBD1 (5 bases). Germline-derived CDR1 and CDR2 are MNHEY and SVGAGI. This CDR3 has 15 residues. The ends were cut back, 6 bases at V and 1 base at J, with 13 bases in the middle. CDR3 DNA: TGTGCCAGCAGCAGACTGACAGCGTCTGGAAACACCATATATTTT. Translating it yields CASSRLTASGNTIYF.

The V and J genes are TRBV2 and TRBJ1-5; D is uncertain. Germline values: CDR1 SNHLY, CDR2 FYNNEI. V shed 10 bases and J shed 5 bases, with 18 bases lying between them. This CDR3 comprises 14 residues. CDR3 bases: TGTGCCATCCGGAAGTCGGTAAGCGATCAGCCCCAGCATTTT. Protein sequence: CAIRKSVSDQPQHF.

V usage is TRBV30 and J usage is TRBJ2-5, with 7 bases lining up with TRBD1. J was trimmed by 1 base and V by 4 bases; bases with no gene match: 6. The CDR3 is 14 amino acids. Germline-derived CDR1 and CDR2 are GTSNPN and SVGIG (reference sequence). This CDR3 is CAWNPGGFQETQYF. The CDR3 DNA reads as TGTGCCTGGAACCCAGGGGGATTCCAAGAGACCCAGTACTTC.

This rearrangement joins TRBV10-2 to TRBJ2-1; the D is unclear. The CDR3 totals 14 residues. Trimming stripped 7 bases from V and 0 bases from J, with 10 bases between. Germline V gives CDR1 WSHSY, CDR2 SAAADI. CDR3 nucleotide sequence: TGCGCCAGCAACGTGGGCCCCTCCTACAATGAGCAGTTCTTC. This translates into CASNVGPSYNEQFF.

This chain uses TRBV18 with TRBJ1-6; D perhaps matches TRBD1 (6 bases). This CDR3 contains 13 residues. Trimming took 5 bases from V and 9 from J, leaving 11 bases between them. Germline V gene lookup returns CDR1 KGHSH and CDR2 LQKENI. The CDR3 bases are TGTGCCAGCTCAGCCAACAGGGCTTCACCCCTCCACTTT. It specifies CASSANRASPLHF.

The chain combines TRBV21-1 with TRBJ2-7; the table's D gene call, TRBD1, was not cross checked with the DNA. TRBV21-1 is a pseudogene segment. This CDR3 region has 14 residues. CDR3 protein: CASSRQGDDYEQYF. The DNA for the CDR3 is TGTGCCAGCAGCAGACAGGGGGACGACTACGAGCAGTACTTC.